Listed here is a single T cell receptor (beta chain). Measured with immunoSEQ multiplex PCR; TCRdb has only the in-frame clones, and not every one. Of hundreds of thousands of clones listed, approximately 87% are singletons. Germline V lookup: CDR1 SQVTM, CDR2 ANQGSEA. With 8 bases clipped from V and 2 bases from J, the junction kept 10 bases outside the gene matches. The CDR3 contains 14 residues. The sample originates from a study of shared T cell receptors in the human thymus. These data also formed part of another study, on human thymus T cells. That source notes: Resections from corrective heart surgery provided thymus tissue.

This TCR derives from a boy in the first two years of life with a congenital heart defect. The material sequenced was thymocytes. The genes are TRBV29-1 and TRBJ2-3, with 7 bases that match TRBD2. DNA for the CDR3: TGCAGCATCCTTAAGCGGGGCACCACAGATACGCAGTATTTT. The encoded protein is CSILKRGTTDTQYF.